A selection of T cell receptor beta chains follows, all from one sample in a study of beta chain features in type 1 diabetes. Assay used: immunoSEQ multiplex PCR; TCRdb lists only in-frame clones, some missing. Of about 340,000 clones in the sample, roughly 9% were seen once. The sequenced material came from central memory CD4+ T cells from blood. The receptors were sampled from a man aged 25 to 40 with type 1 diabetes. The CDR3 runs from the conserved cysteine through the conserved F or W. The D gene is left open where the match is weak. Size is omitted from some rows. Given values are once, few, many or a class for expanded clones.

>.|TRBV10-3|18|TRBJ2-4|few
TGTGCCATCAGTGAGGCCCGGGTCCTAAGAATAGCCAAAAACATTCAGTACTTC
CAISEARVLRIAKNIQYF
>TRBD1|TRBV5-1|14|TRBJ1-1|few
TGCGCCAGCAGTTCACAGGGGGCTGGCACTGAAGCTTTCTTT
CASSSQGAGTEAFF
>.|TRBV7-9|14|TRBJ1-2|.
TGTGCCAGCAGCCCCACGACAGGATCTAATGGCTACACCTTC
CASSPTTGSNGYTF
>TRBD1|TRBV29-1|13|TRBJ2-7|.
TGCAGCGTTGTAAAGGGACAGGGCACCGAGCAGTACTTC
CSVVKGQGTEQYF
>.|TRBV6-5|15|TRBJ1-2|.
TGTGCCAGCAGTACGACACCGAAGGATTACTATGGCTACACCTTC
CASSTTPKDYYGYTF
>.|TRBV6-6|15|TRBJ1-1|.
TGTGCCAGCAGCTCCGAGGGGGGCAGGGGAGGAACTGCTTTCTTT
CASSSEGGRGGTAFF
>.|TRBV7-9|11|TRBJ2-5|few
TGTGCCAGCAGCTTAGTAGAACCGCAGTACTTC
CASSLVEPQYF
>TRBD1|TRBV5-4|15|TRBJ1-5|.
TGTGCCAGCAGCCCGGACAGGGGTAGCAATCAGCCCCAGCATTTT
CASSPDRGSNQPQHF
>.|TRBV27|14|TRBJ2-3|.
TGTGCCAGCAAGGAGTATTCTAGCACAGATACGCAGTATTTT
CASKEYSSTDTQYF
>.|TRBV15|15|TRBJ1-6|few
TGTGCCACCAGCTCAGGCCGGCAGGGGAATTCACCCCTCCACTTT
CATSSGRQGNSPLHF
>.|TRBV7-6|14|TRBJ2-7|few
TGTGCCAGCAGAAAAGAGCTCAGTACCTACGAGCAGTACTTC
CASRKELSTYEQYF
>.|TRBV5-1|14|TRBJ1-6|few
TGCGCCAGCAGCTTGACAGACGGTAATTCACCCCTCCACTTT
CASSLTDGNSPLHF
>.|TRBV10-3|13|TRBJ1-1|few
TGTGCCATCAGTGAGGGGGTATCAACTGAAGCTTTCTTT
CAISEGVSTEAFF
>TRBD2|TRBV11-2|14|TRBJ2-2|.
TGTGCCAGCAGCTTAGCGGGGGGCACCGGGGAGCTGTTTTTT
CASSLAGGTGELFF
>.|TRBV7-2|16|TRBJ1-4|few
TGTGCCAGCAGCTCACGTCCTCAAGGGGGAGAAGGAAAACTGTTTTTT
CASSSRPQGGEGKLFF
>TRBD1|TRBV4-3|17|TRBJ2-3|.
TGCGCCAGCAGCCAAGATCCGGCGGGACAGGGCGGGGATACGCAGTATTTT
CASSQDPAGQGGDTQYF
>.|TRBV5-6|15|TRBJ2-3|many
TGTGCCAGCAGCCTCCGGGACGGGGGCACAGATACGCAGTATTTT
CASSLRDGGTDTQYF
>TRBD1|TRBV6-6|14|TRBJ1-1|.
TGTGCCAGCAACGACAGGGGCGGTAACACTGAAGCTTTCTTT
CASNDRGGNTEAFF
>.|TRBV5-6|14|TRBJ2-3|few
TGTGCCAGCAGCAGACAGATATACACAGATACGCAGTATTTT
CASSRQIYTDTQYF
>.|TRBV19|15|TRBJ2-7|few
TGTGCCAGTAGTATCGTACGCGGGACCGCCTACGAGCAGTACTTC
CASSIVRGTAYEQYF
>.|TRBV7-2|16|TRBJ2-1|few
TGTGCCAGCAGCTTATATGTGGCTAAGGGCTACAATGAGCAGTTCTTC
CASSLYVAKGYNEQFF
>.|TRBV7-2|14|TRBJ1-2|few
TGTGCCAGCAGCGGCGGGACGGTTGACTATGGCTACACCTTC
CASSGGTVDYGYTF
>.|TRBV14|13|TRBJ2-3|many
TGTGCCAGCAATGACCGATCCACAGATACGCAGTATTTT
CASNDRSTDTQYF
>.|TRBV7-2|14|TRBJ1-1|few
TGTGCCAGCAGCTTCGGGGCAGGGTCGACTGAAGCTTTCTTT
CASSFGAGSTEAFF
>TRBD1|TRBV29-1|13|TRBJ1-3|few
TGCAGCGTTACAGGGGGTACTGGAAACACCATATATTTT
CSVTGGTGNTIYF
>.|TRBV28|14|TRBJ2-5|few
TGTGCCAGCAGCTCACACCCCGAGGGTGAGACCCAGTACTTC
CASSSHPEGETQYF
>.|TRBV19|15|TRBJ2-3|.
TGTGCCAGTAGTATCCCGGGCAGTCAGACAGATACGCAGTATTTT
CASSIPGSQTDTQYF
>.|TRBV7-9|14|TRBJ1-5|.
TGTGCCAGCAGCACCGGACAGTACAATCAGCCCCAGCATTTT
CASSTGQYNQPQHF
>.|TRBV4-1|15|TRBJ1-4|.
TGCGCCAGCAGCCAGCCGGAGGGGACTAATGAAAAACTGTTTTTT
CASSQPEGTNEKLFF